This T cell receptor (beta chain) was sequenced for a study of CD8 T cells in Susac syndrome. RNA, at roughly 0.5 to 1 ug, was reverse transcribed with random hexamers. TCRdb itself ran the immunoSEQ multiplex PCR reads through MiXCR, one entry per CDR3 protein. This sample has over 130,000 distinct CDR3 sequences, with 95% found just once. Germline loops: CDR1 SGHRS, CDR2 YFSETQ. The length of the CDR3 is 14 residues. The V gene end was trimmed by 0 bases and the J gene end by 5 bases; junction bases not matched to a gene: 1. The receptor was isolated from a human donor with Susac syndrome. The sequenced sample was CD4+ T cells from PBMCs. The rearrangement joins TRBV5-1 to TRBJ2-5, with TRBD1 matching over 10 bases. In DNA, the CDR3 is TGCGCCAGCAGCTTGGGACAGGGGGCCGAGACCCAGTACTTC. Translating it yields CASSLGQGAETQYF.